A selection of T cell receptor beta chains follows, all from one sample in a study of control samples from healthy donors and cancer patients. Measured with immunoSEQ multiplex PCR; TCRdb has only the in-frame clones, and not every one. The table shows 35,000 to 45,000 clones, with approximately 89% occurring only once. The sample consisted of PBMCs. The receptors originated from a woman aged 40 to 50 with head and neck cancer. Each CDR3 is given with its conserved first and last residue. A D gene is named only where the DNA matches it firmly. Clone size appears in some rows only: once, few, many, or a class for an expanded clone.

d_gene	v_gene	abundance	j_gene	CDR3aa	CDR3nt
.	TRBV19	.	TRBJ2-7	CASSSGGRTPYEQYF	TGTGCCAGTAGTTCCGGAGGTAGGACCCCCTACGAGCAGTACTTC
TRBD1	TRBV7-9	once	TRBJ1-5	CASSLYGQDRHQPQHF	TGTGCCAGCAGCTTATACGGACAGGACAGGCATCAGCCCCAGCATTTT
.	TRBV6-4	once	TRBJ2-1	CASSELVGDEQFF	TGTGCCAGCAGTGAACTAGTGGGCGATGAGCAGTTCTTC
.	TRBV5-1	.	TRBJ2-5	CASSLGDLQETQYF	TGCGCCAGCAGCTTAGGGGACCTTCAAGAGACCCAGTACTTC
TRBD1	TRBV19	.	TRBJ2-7	CASSSPGQGAYEQYF	TGTGCCAGTAGTTCCCCGGGACAGGGGGCCTACGAGCAGTACTTC
TRBD2	TRBV28	.	TRBJ2-1	CASSLTSGGRNEQFF	TGTGCCAGCAGCCTTACTAGCGGGGGAAGGAATGAGCAGTTCTTC
TRBD2	TRBV4-1	.	TRBJ2-4	CASTPSGGRPNIQYF	TGCGCCAGCACCCCATCGGGGGGGCGACCGAACATTCAGTACTTC
TRBD1	TRBV5-1	.	TRBJ2-4	CASSPNTGTGGMKNIQYF	TGCGCCAGCAGCCCGAACACCGGGACAGGGGGCATGAAAAACATTCAGTACTTC
TRBD2	TRBV5-5	once	TRBJ2-3	CASSSTGRETDTQYF	TGTGCCAGCAGCTCCACTGGGCGGGAGACAGATACGCAGTATTTT
TRBD2	TRBV5-1	.	TRBJ2-2	CASRHLAGGNTGELFF	TGCGCCAGCCGCCATTTAGCGGGGGGGAACACCGGGGAGCTGTTTTTT
.	TRBV6-5	.	TRBJ1-6	CASDFYNSPLHF	TGTGCCAGTGACTTCTATAATTCACCCCTCCACTTT
.	TRBV4-1	.	TRBJ1-3	CASSQGFGGVVSGNTIYF	TGCGCCAGCAGCCAAGGGTTCGGGGGAGTTGTGTCTGGAAACACCATATATTTT